One sample yielded the 14 T cell receptor beta chains listed below, sequenced in a study of cytomegalovirus exposure and HLA in healthy donors. The PCR was carried out with 60 Vbeta primers and 13 Jbeta primers. Here immunoSEQ multiplex PCR was the method, and the copy in TCRdb shows in-frame clones only, minus some. The sample gives about 110,000 clones, around 60% of which show up once; less than 4.5% is in the top ten. Sequencing was done on a sample of PBMCs. All receptors come from a man aged 25-45 years in good health and CMV-seropositive.

The chain employs TRBV9 and TRBJ2-1; 8 nucleotides align to TRBD2. The CDR3 is 16 amino acids. V was pared by 3 bases and J by 7 bases, with 12 bases of the junction left unmatched. Germline assignment: CDR1 SGDLS and CDR2 YYNGEE. As DNA, the CDR3 is TGTGCCAGCAGCGCCCCGGAGGTAGCGGGGCCTAATGAGCAGTTCTTC. As protein: CASSAPEVAGPNEQFF.

CDR3 DNA sequence: TGTGCCAGCAGTTACTCGGGACAGGGAATATATGGCTACACCTTC. It specifies CASSYSGQGIYGYTF. The chain recombines TRBV6-5 with TRBJ1-2, with 9 bases that match TRBD1. Trimming removed 0 bases from V and 5 bases from J; junction bases left unmatched: 4. Per germline, CDR1 MNHEY and CDR2 SVGAGI. The length of the CDR3 is 15 residues.

The genes are TRBV13 and TRBJ1-1; TRBD1 might be the D (5 bases). The germline V gene has CDR1 PRHDT and CDR2 FYEKMQ (reference sequence). Trimming removed 10 bases from V and 0 bases from J, with 18 bases in between. The CDR3 loop spans 15 amino acids. The CDR3 sequence is CATPGGREVNTEAFF. The CDR3 bases are TGTGCCACCCCGGGGGGAAGGGAAGTGAACACTGAAGCTTTCTTT.

As DNA, the CDR3 is TGTGCCAGCAGTTACGGCCGCTCCTACAATGAGCAGTTCTTC. Amino acid sequence: CASSYGRSYNEQFF. The V call is TRBV6-6, the J call TRBJ2-1; no clear D. The CDR3 covers 14 residues. Germline CDR1 and CDR2: MNHNY and SVGAGI (reference sequence). V lost 2 bases and J 0 bases, leaving 5 bases between the germline ends.

This clone was picked up one time. The chain combines TRBV11-3 with TRBJ2-3; D remains ambiguous. In germline, CDR1 is SGHNT, CDR2 YENEEA. Between the trimmed V and J ends, which lost 0 bases and 6 bases, there was a span of 7 bases. This CDR3 spans 13 amino acids. In DNA form, the CDR3 reads TGTGCCAGCAGCTTAGATGTACGGGATACGCAGTATTTT. Protein sequence: CASSLDVRDTQYF.

This clone was counted a few times. The genes are TRBV6-6 and TRBJ1-2, with D possibly TRBD1 on 5 matching bases. This CDR3 is built from 12 residues. Per germline, CDR1 MNHNY and CDR2 SVGAGI (reference sequence). Trimming shortened V by 2 bases and J by 5 bases, and 6 bases separated the two germline ends. As DNA, the CDR3 is TGTGCCAGCAGTTACAGGGGTTATGGCTACACCTTC. It yields the protein CASSYRGYGYTF.

The chain carries TRBV7-9 and TRBJ1-1; TRBD1 aligns across 9 bases. This CDR3 contains 13 residues. V gave up 3 bases and J gave up 8 bases; unmatched junction bases: 4. The germline CDR1 and CDR2 sequences are SEHNR and FQNEAQ (reference sequence). In nucleotides, the CDR3 is TGTGCCAGCAGCTTGCGGGACAGGGCCGAAGCTTTCTTT. This encodes CASSLRDRAEAFF. Combining the CDR3 with reference TRBV7-9 and TRBJ1-1 gives the whole variable domain DTGVSQNPRHKITKRGQNVTFRCDPISEHNRLYWYRQTLGQGPEFLTYFQNEAQLEKSRLLSDRFSAERPKGSFSTLEIQRTEQGDSAMYLCASSLRDRAEAFFGQGTRLTVV.

This rearrangement joins TRBV18 to TRBJ1-5, with D uncertain. Trimming removed 0 bases at V and 5 bases at J, with 11 bases between. The CDR3 has 15 amino acids. The germline V gene has CDR1 KGHSH and CDR2 LQKENI. The CDR3 DNA sequence: TGTGCCAGCTCACCACCTGGCCAGTCCCATCAGCCCCAGCATTTT. Translated, it gives CASSPPGQSHQPQHF.

This chain uses TRBV6-5 with TRBJ1-1; 7 bases are a match to TRBD1. With 6 bases clipped from V and 3 bases from J, the junction kept 4 bases outside the gene matches. Germline-derived CDR1 and CDR2 are MNHEY and SVGAGI. The CDR3 covers 13 residues. The CDR3 region has the DNA TGTGCCAGCAGCAGGGGGTTTGACACTGAAGCTTTCTTT. Translated, it gives CASSRGFDTEAFF.

This sequence joins TRBV5-1 and TRBJ2-3, with 12 bases matching TRBD2. V trimming: 3 bases; J trimming: 7 bases; junction bases outside the gene matches: 6. The CDR3 has 15 residues. Per germline, CDR1 SGHRS and CDR2 YFSETQ. CDR3 DNA: TGCGCCAGCAGCTCCAGGACTAGCGGGGAGTATACGCAGTATTTT. Translated: CASSSRTSGEYTQYF.

This sequence joins TRBV5-1 and TRBJ1-2, with D possibly matching TRBD1 (6 bases). This CDR3 is built from 15 residues. Trimming cost V 4 bases and J 3 bases, with 16 bases left between them. Germline assignment: CDR1 SGHRS and CDR2 YFSETQ. CDR3 sequence (DNA): TGCGCCAGCAGCGAGGACAGTCCCCTTTACTATGGCTACACCTTC. Translated: CASSEDSPLYYGYTF.

The chain has TRBV2 and TRBJ2-7; D is uncertain. CDR1 SNHLY and CDR2 FYNNEI come from the germline V gene. The CDR3 is 12 amino acids. V was trimmed by 1 base and J by 7 bases, leaving 8 bases between them. The CDR3 nucleotides read TGTGCCAGCAGTGAAGGGTCCCGGGAGCAGTACTTC. Its translation is CASSEGSREQYF.

The chain is built from TRBV27 and TRBJ2-3, with D unclear. This CDR3 spans 14 amino acids. CDR1 MNHEY and CDR2 SMNVEV come from the germline V gene (reference sequence). V lost 3 bases and J lost 0, with 7 bases in between. CDR3 bases: TGTGCCAGCAGTTTTGGGCCTAGCACAGATACGCAGTATTTT. This sequence encodes CASSFGPSTDTQYF.

The J gene is TRBJ1-5, the V gene TRBV27; D may be TRBD1 (5 bases). CDR1 and CDR2 from the germline V gene are MNHEY and SMNVEV (reference sequence). CDR3 length: 16 amino acids. With 6 bases removed from V and 0 bases from J, the gap between germline ends came to 15 bases. As DNA, the CDR3 is TGTGCCAGCAGGGGAACGACAGCCTATAGCAATCAGCCCCAGCATTTT. It translates to CASRGTTAYSNQPQHF.